These T cell receptor beta chains were read from a single sample in a study of T cell changes during pregnancy in multiple sclerosis. Method: immunoSEQ multiplex PCR; TCRdb's copy keeps in-frame clones and lacks some. The sample lists under 80,000 clones, over 85% occurring once. Sequenced material: peripheral blood, taken after pregnancy. The source of these receptors is a female donor in good health, enrolled as a control in a pregnancy study. Each CDR3 is given with its conserved first and last residue.

TRBJ2-1 TRBV9 CASSPGRASYNEQFF
TRBJ1-2 TRBV4-1 CASSPRDRPRGYTF
TRBJ1-3 TRBV28 CASSFQGPSGNTIYF
TRBJ2-4 TRBV5-1 CASSLGGGAKNIQYF
TRBJ1-4 TRBV25-1 CASSEPVVATNEKLFF
TRBJ2-7 TRBV5-1 CASSPGTSGRGPHF
TRBJ1-2 TRBV5-1 CASSPRDREYGYTF
TRBJ1-2 TRBV6-1 CASSSFYGYTF
TRBJ1-5 TRBV4-1 CASSQDRGIGQPQHF
TRBJ2-7 TRBV18 CASSPRGREQYF
TRBJ2-3 TRBV4-2 CASSHLGLTTDTQYF
TRBJ2-7 TRBV13 CASSFGGGASYEQYF
TRBJ2-7 TRBV29-1 CSATTYYEQYF
TRBJ2-3 TRBV14 CASSQDQLAGGPYQDTQYF
TRBJ2-2 TRBV5-8 CASSFQSGGASELFF
TRBJ2-1 TRBV11-2 CASSRGGLAGNEQFF
TRBJ2-1 TRBV7-9 CASSFRSGGGYNEQFF
TRBJ2-1 TRBV6-5 CASSTGTAIYNEQFF
TRBJ1-6 TRBV4-1 CASSQAGKTGGSPLHF
TRBJ2-3 TRBV7-8 CASTLGPSGITDTQYF
TRBJ2-1 TRBV9 CASSVAMVASNEQFF
TRBJ1-3 TRBV4-2 CASSQDPMGTGDSGNTIYF
TRBJ1-1 TRBV6-6 CASRGSNTEAFF
TRBJ1-5 TRBV19 CASSRPRVNQPQHF
TRBJ2-2 TRBV23-1 CASSQSRDSANTGELFF
TRBJ2-7 TRBV2 CASSASYEQYF
TRBJ1-2 TRBV5-1 CASSLAAGANYGYTF
TRBJ1-2 TRBV25-1 CASSETTRYGYTF
TRBJ1-5 TRBV30 CAWSVRGRGDQPQHF
TRBJ2-1 TRBV6-1 CASSPGQGPLNEQFF
TRBJ1-2 TRBV7-2 CASSLGLGDGYTF
TRBJ1-3 TRBV5-5 CASSLESGNTIYF
TRBJ2-4 TRBV5-8 CASSWDRGSFKTAKNIQYF
TRBJ1-4 TRBV28 CASSGHNNEKLFF
TRBJ1-2 TRBV20-1 CSPRQAYTF
TRBJ1-1 TRBV4-3 CASSHSPPGENTEAFF
TRBJ2-7 TRBV15 CATSRAGTGAYEQYF
TRBJ2-3 TRBV6-4 CASSDSSGGTDTQYF
TRBJ2-7 TRBV27 CASRPQGAREYEQYF
TRBJ1-2 TRBV11-2 CASSPRQGQNNGYTF
TRBJ2-2 TRBV27 CASSLSGGGTGELFF
TRBJ1-2 TRBV28 CASSFPPAHYGYTF